This TCR beta chain stems from a study of T cell repertoires in cytomegalovirus infection. Study-wide background: Matching HLA type, along with CMV infection, was indicated by public TCR beta signatures.

MiXCR was run by TCRdb on the reads, yielding one entry per CDR3 protein. The data show under 600,000 distinct CDR3 sequences, approximately 17% seen once. Findings and caveats of the study: Carriage of CMV together with the relevant HLA was identifiable through cumulative public TCR beta family frequency.

Germline loops: CDR1 SGHAT, CDR2 FQNNGV. This CDR3 comprises 17 residues. Unmatched junction bases numbered 14, after V lost 2 bases and J lost 9 bases. This clonotype has more than one count but fewer than ten. Antigen: not known. The chain uses TRBV11-2 and TRBJ2-1, with 9 bases that match TRBD2. The sequenced sample consisted of CD8+ T cells from PBMCs. This receptor was identified in a human donor in good health (CMV status not recorded). Some clones in this sample may be carry-over from other donors' samples. The CDR3 region is CASSLRVVAAGGTEQFF. The CDR3 DNA is TGTGCCAGCAGCTTACGGGTTGTAGCAGCGGGAGGAACTGAGCAGTTCTTC.